This T cell receptor (beta chain) was sequenced during a study of T cells after posttransplantation cyclophosphamide. Sequenced by immunoSEQ multiplex PCR; TCRdb stores in-frame clones only, minus some. Listed for the sample are approximately 40,000 clones, none seen a single time. This CDR3 comprises 15 residues. CDR1 and CDR2 from the germline V gene are MNHNS and SASEGT. V dropped 0 bases and J dropped 2; count of bases not matched to a gene: 3. This TCR was recovered from a middle-aged man in good health, CMV-negative, and a related stem cell transplant donor. The sequencing sample was made of PBMCs. The chain employs TRBV6-1 and TRBJ1-2, with 7 positions matching TRBD1. Written as DNA, the CDR3 is TGTGCCAGCAGTGAAGCGTCGACAGGGAACTATGGCTACACCTTC. Encoded protein: CASSEASTGNYGYTF.